This T cell receptor beta chain appears in the sequencing data of a study of T cell changes during pregnancy in multiple sclerosis. TCRdb's copy holds only in-frame clones and misses some; the assay was immunoSEQ multiplex PCR. The table lists about 110,000 clones, around 92% of them singletons. Germline CDR1 is SGHTA and CDR2 is FQGTGA. This CDR3 contains 15 residues. V was pared by 3 bases and J by 6 bases, with 4 bases of the junction left unmatched. V and J are TRBV7-3 and TRBJ2-1; 11 bases line up with TRBD1. The input for sequencing was peripheral blood, taken after pregnancy. The TCR comes from a female donor with multiple sclerosis, enrolled in a pregnancy study. CDR3 DNA sequence: TGTGCCAGCAGCTTGGGCGGGACAGGGGGCAATGAGCAGTTCTTC. This translates into CASSLGGTGGNEQFF.